Below are 24 T cell receptor beta chains sequenced from a single sample in a study of shared clonotypes between healthy human individuals. Repertoires were generated with immunoSEQ multiplex PCR, while TCRdb's copy carries only in-frame clones and drops some. The repertoire holds a few million clones, more than 80% seen once, with under 0.45% in the top ten. The material sequenced was naive CD4+ T cells from PBMCs. As for subset: CD45RA+ positively selected. The receptors were sampled from a man aged 18 to 35 in good health. Some clones in this sample may be carry-over from other donors' samples.

This clone was seen a single time. Other DNA sequences in the sample encode the same CDR3. V usage is TRBV28 and J usage is TRBJ1-3; D is uncertain. Per germline, CDR1 MDHEN and CDR2 SYDVKM. This CDR3 is 15 amino acids long. V dropped 0 bases and J dropped 0 bases, with 6 bases sitting between them. CDR3 residues: CASSLWSVSGNTIYF. The CDR3 DNA follows: TGTGCCAGCAGTTTATGGTCAGTCTCTGGAAACACCATATATTTT.

The chain employs TRBV25-1 and TRBJ2-7, with D possibly TRBD1 on 5 matching bases. The ends were cut back, 0 bases at V and 2 bases at J, with 14 bases in the middle. The CDR3 length is 16 residues. Germline values: CDR1 MGHDK, CDR2 SYGVNS. The DNA for the CDR3 is TGTGCCAGCAGTGAATATAGGGCCCCAGGGACCTACGAGCAGTACTTC. Translated: CASSEYRAPGTYEQYF.

Regarding this clone: This sample includes further DNA sequences coding for the same CDR3. The chain couples TRBV5-4 to TRBJ2-5; D is unclear. This CDR3 has 13 amino acids. V lost 0 bases and J lost 2, with 5 bases in between. CDR1 and CDR2 from the germline V gene are SGHNT and YYREEE (reference sequence). The DNA of the CDR3 is TGTGCCAGCAGCTTGGAAGGACAAGAGACCCAGTACTTC. This gives the protein CASSLEGQETQYF.

The J gene is TRBJ2-1, the V gene TRBV6-1; TRBD2 aligns across 9 bases. The CDR3 is 17 amino acids. The V gene's germline CDR1 is MNHNS and CDR2 SASEGT. After removal of 2 bases from V and 1 base from J, the junction contained 6 bases not matched to a gene. The CDR3 bases are TGTGCCAGCAGTGAAAGTAGCGGGAGTGGTTCCTACAATGAGCAGTTCTTC. Translation gives CASSESSGSGSYNEQFF.

The gene calls are TRBV12-5 and TRBJ2-1; TRBD1 is a possible D gene (7 bases). The CDR3 has 16 residues. The V end was cut by 6 bases, the J end by 0 bases, with 15 bases between. Germline V gene data show CDR1 as LGHNT and CDR2 as FRNRAP. This chain's CDR3 is CASGAGQFNSYNEQFF. CDR3 sequence (DNA): TGTGCTAGTGGGGCGGGACAGTTCAACTCCTACAATGAGCAGTTCTTC.

The rearrangement uses TRBV5-4 and TRBJ2-2; D is uncertain. From germline, CDR1 is SGHNT and CDR2 YYREEE (reference sequence). The CDR3 contains 12 residues. Trimming took off 2 bases at V and 6 bases at J, with 5 bases between the two ends. CDR3 residues: CASSFRPGELFF. CDR3 coding DNA: TGTGCCAGCAGCTTTCGCCCCGGGGAGCTGTTTTTT.

In this sample, this clone turned up once. This chain connects TRBV7-9 to TRBJ2-1; D is ambiguous. V dropped 5 bases and J dropped 9 bases, with 14 bases sitting between them. CDR1 SEHNR and CDR2 FQNEAQ come from the germline V gene (reference sequence). This CDR3 spans 13 amino acids. DNA for the CDR3: TGTGCCAGCAGCGCAACCTCGAGCAGTGAGCAGTTCTTC. Residues: CASSATSSSEQFF.

The V call is TRBV2, the J call TRBJ1-3; possible D gene TRBD1, 5 bases. CDR1 SNHLY and CDR2 FYNNEI come from the germline V gene. The CDR3 has 15 residues. V was clipped by 2 bases and J by 4 bases, with 12 bases between them. The CDR3 loop is CASSELGGVGNTIYF. DNA for the CDR3: TGTGCCAGCAGTGAACTTGGGGGAGTCGGAAACACCATATATTTT.

J is TRBJ2-4 and V is TRBV6-5, with D tentatively TRBD1 (5 bases). Germline V gene sequence: CDR1 MNHEY, CDR2 SVGAGI. This CDR3 region has 15 residues. V was clipped by 2 bases and J by 1 base, with 9 bases between them. CDR3 in DNA: TGTGCCAGCAGTTACAAGGGGTCCGCCAAAAACATTCAGTACTTC. Translating gives CASSYKGSAKNIQYF.

The CDR3 region is CASNRRGLGETQYF. Written as DNA, the CDR3 is TGTGCCAGCAACCGCAGGGGGCTAGGGGAGACCCAGTACTTC. The chain is built from TRBV6-1 and TRBJ2-5; the match to TRBD1 covers 8 bases. Germline-derived CDR1 and CDR2 are MNHNS and SASEGT. With 7 bases clipped from V and 5 bases from J, the junction kept 9 bases outside the gene matches. This CDR3 region has 14 residues.

The chain joins TRBV9 to TRBJ2-1; 8 bases match TRBD1. The CDR3 sequence is 16 residues long. Germline assignment: CDR1 SGDLS and CDR2 YYNGEE. The trim removed 3 bases at V and 0 bases at J, leaving 5 bases unmatched. The CDR3 region has the DNA TGTGCCAGCAGCGAACAGGGGGTTGACTCCTACAATGAGCAGTTCTTC. Encoded protein: CASSEQGVDSYNEQFF.

The rearrangement joins TRBV11-2 to TRBJ2-1, with 7 bases that match TRBD2. Germline CDR1 and CDR2: SGHAT and FQNNGV. Unmatched junction bases numbered 6, after V lost 11 bases and J lost 8 bases. CDR3 length equals 11 residues. The CDR3 region is CAGGGRHEQFF. CDR3 DNA sequence: TGTGCCGGGGGAGGGAGGCATGAGCAGTTCTTC.

The chain uses TRBV11-3 and TRBJ2-2; no reliable D call. V lost 5 bases to trimming and J lost 1 base, with 11 bases between them. This CDR3 comprises 15 residues. Looked up from germline, CDR1 is SGHNT and CDR2 is YENEEA. CDR3 DNA: TGTGCCAGCAGCCCCATACGAGGGAACACCGGGGAGCTGTTTTTT. It is translated as CASSPIRGNTGELFF.

The V and J genes are TRBV28 and TRBJ1-1; D unclear. The germline V gene encodes CDR1 MDHEN and CDR2 SYDVKM. The CDR3 runs to 15 residues. V was cut by 2 bases and J by 0 bases, with 10 bases left in between. The CDR3 DNA sequence: TGTGCCAGCAGTTTACCGGCAGCGATGAACACTGAAGCTTTCTTT. This sequence encodes CASSLPAAMNTEAFF.

The rearrangement links TRBV7-8 to TRBJ2-1; D uncertain. V shed 2 bases and J shed 9 bases, with 8 bases lying between them. Germline V lookup: CDR1 SGHVS, CDR2 FQNEAQ. This CDR3 is built from 12 residues. The CDR3 protein is CASSLILGEQFF. The CDR3 nucleotides are TGTGCCAGCAGCTTAATTTTGGGTGAGCAGTTCTTC.

This clone has a handful of counts. This chain connects TRBV2 to TRBJ1-5, with D possibly TRBD1 on 6 matching bases. Trimming pared 5 bases from V and 0 bases from J, leaving 11 bases between. This CDR3 is built from 15 residues. Germline V lookup: CDR1 SNHLY, CDR2 FYNNEI. CDR3 DNA sequence: TGTGCCAGCAGTCGAACAGGGTTTAGCAATCAGCCCCAGCATTTT. This translates into CASSRTGFSNQPQHF.

V and J are TRBV9 and TRBJ1-1; tentative D call: TRBD1 (5 bases). CDR1 is SGDLS, CDR2 YYNGEE, per germline. Trimming removed 7 bases at V and 4 bases at J, with 17 bases between. This CDR3 is built from 14 residues. In DNA, the CDR3 is TGTGCCAGCGGCCAACAGGTGGGGGGCACTGAAGCTTTCTTT. As protein: CASGQQVGGTEAFF.

The V gene is TRBV6-6, the J gene TRBJ2-7; 9 bases agree with TRBD2. The V and J ends lost 1 base and 6 bases, in that order; junction bases with no gene match: 10. CDR1 is MNHNY and CDR2 is SVGAGI in the germline V gene (reference sequence). The CDR3 sequence is 16 residues long. Written as DNA, the CDR3 is TGTGCCAGCAGTTACTACCGGCAGACTAGCGGCGGCGAGCAGTACTTC. Translated, it gives CASSYYRQTSGGEQYF.

The chain is built from TRBV9 and TRBJ2-7; 12 nucleotides align to TRBD1. This CDR3 is 14 amino acids long. Per germline, CDR1 SGDLS and CDR2 YYNGEE. V lost 4 bases and J lost 7; bases outside the gene matches: 6. Here the CDR3 reads CASSLRDRGLEQYF. CDR3 in DNA: TGTGCCAGCAGCCTCCGGGACAGGGGGCTTGAGCAGTACTTC.

For the CDR3, the DNA is TGTGCCAGCAAGGTCAACACGAACACCGGGGAGCTGTTTTTT. Protein product: CASKVNTNTGELFF. V gene TRBV2 combines with J gene TRBJ2-2, with unresolved D. The CDR3 is made up of 14 amino acids. Germline values: CDR1 SNHLY, CDR2 FYNNEI. The ends were cut back, 7 bases at V and 0 bases at J, with 9 bases in the middle.

As to this clone: Other DNA sequences in this sample translate to the same CDR3. The V gene is TRBV29-1, the J gene TRBJ2-7; TRBD1 aligns across 9 bases. The V gene end was trimmed by 4 bases and the J gene end by 4 bases; junction bases not matched to a gene: 5. The CDR3 has 13 residues. The germline V gene encodes CDR1 SQVTM and CDR2 ANQGSEA. This chain's CDR3 is CSVGGQGSYEQYF. The CDR3 DNA is TGCAGCGTTGGGGGACAGGGATCGTACGAGCAGTACTTC.

For this clone: The sample has other DNA sequences that encode this CDR3 too. The chain uses TRBV2 and TRBJ1-5; D is undetermined. Germline V gene lookup returns CDR1 SNHLY and CDR2 FYNNEI. Trimming took 1 base from V and 6 from J, leaving 10 bases between them. The CDR3 has 14 amino acids. The CDR3 protein is CASSEGREGQPQHF. The CDR3, as DNA: TGTGCCAGCAGTGAAGGTAGGGAGGGTCAGCCCCAGCATTTT.

The chain links TRBV2 to TRBJ1-6, with D possibly TRBD1 on 5 matching bases. Trimming cost V 7 bases and J 8 bases, with 18 bases left between them. Germline V gene lookup returns CDR1 SNHLY and CDR2 FYNNEI. The CDR3 is 15 amino acids. CDR3: CASTVLTGDDSPLHF. The CDR3 DNA reads TGTGCCAGCACTGTCCTGACGGGGGATGATTCACCCCTCCACTTT.

This clone was counted a single time. The same CDR3 is also encoded by other DNA sequences in this sample. J is TRBJ2-5 and V is TRBV27; TRBD1 might be the D (5 bases). Germline lookup yields CDR1 MNHEY and CDR2 SMNVEV (reference sequence). The CDR3 spans 15 residues. V was pared by 5 bases and J by 2 bases, with 15 bases between. The DNA of the CDR3 is TGTGCCAGCAGTAGGGGTAGGGGATTACAAGAGACCCAGTACTTC. As protein: CASSRGRGLQETQYF.